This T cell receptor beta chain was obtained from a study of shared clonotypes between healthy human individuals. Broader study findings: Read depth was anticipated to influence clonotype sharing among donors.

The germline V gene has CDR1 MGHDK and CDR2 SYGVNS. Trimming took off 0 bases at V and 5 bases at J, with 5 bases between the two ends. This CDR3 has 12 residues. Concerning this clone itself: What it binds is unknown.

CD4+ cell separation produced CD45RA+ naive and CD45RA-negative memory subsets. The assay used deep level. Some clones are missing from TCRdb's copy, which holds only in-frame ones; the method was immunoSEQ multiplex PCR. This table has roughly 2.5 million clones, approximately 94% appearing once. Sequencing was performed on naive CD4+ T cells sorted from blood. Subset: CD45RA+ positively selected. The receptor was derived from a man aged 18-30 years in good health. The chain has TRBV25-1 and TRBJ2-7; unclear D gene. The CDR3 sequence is CASSEYVHEQYF. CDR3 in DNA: TGTGCCAGCAGTGAATACGTCCACGAGCAGTACTTC.